A single sample is the source of the 10 T cell receptor beta chains below, sequenced in a study of blood T cell repertoires in COVID-19. The table came from immunoSEQ multiplex PCR; TCRdb's copy has only in-frame clones and leaves some out. The table has 52,000 or so clones, 65% to 85% seen once. Sequencing was carried out using peripheral blood. The receptors were sampled from a man between 65 and 79 years old with active COVID-19.

The CDR3 DNA reads TGTGCCAGCACTTGGACAGGGCATAATCAGCCCCAGCATTTT. This codes for CASTWTGHNQPQHF. The chain links TRBV6-5 to TRBJ1-5; 8 bases agree with TRBD1. The CDR3 consists of 14 residues. CDR1 is MNHEY, CDR2 SVGAGI, per germline. The J segment lost 4 bases and the V segment lost 7 bases, leaving 6 bases of the junction unmatched.

The V call is TRBV5-1, the J call TRBJ2-4; 7 bases match TRBD1. V trimming: 4 bases; J trimming: 9 bases; junction bases outside the gene matches: 13. The germline V gene encodes CDR1 SGHRS and CDR2 YFSETQ. The CDR3 covers 15 residues. The CDR3 sequence is CASSRDGTVGSIQYF. CDR3 nucleotides: TGCGCCAGCAGCCGCGATGGGACAGTGGGTAGCATTCAGTACTTC.

In DNA form, the CDR3 reads TGTGCCAGCAGCTTAGCTAGCGGGAGGCCAGATACGCAGTATTTT. Protein: CASSLASGRPDTQYF. The V gene is TRBV5-4, the J gene TRBJ2-3; 11 nucleotides line up with TRBD2. CDR3 size: 15 residues. Per germline, CDR1 SGHNT and CDR2 YYREEE (reference sequence). Germline trimming cut 2 bases from V and 4 bases from J; bases unmatched to any gene: 3.

The V gene is TRBV7-2, the J gene TRBJ2-7, with D possibly matching TRBD1 (6 bases). Germline lookup yields CDR1 SGHTA and CDR2 FQGNSA. Trimming stripped 1 base from V and 0 bases from J, with 13 bases between. CDR3 length equals 16 residues. The CDR3 sequence is CASSLGSTGSSYEQYF. The CDR3 DNA reads as TGTGCCAGCAGCTTAGGTAGCACAGGGAGCTCCTACGAGCAGTACTTC.

The rearrangement uses TRBV7-2 and TRBJ2-1; 9 bases map to TRBD2. Trimming cost V 4 bases and J 7 bases; bases outside gene matches: 8. Per germline, CDR1 SGHTA and CDR2 FQGNSA. The length of the CDR3 is 15 residues. CDR3 residues: CASSSGTSPSNEQFF. The CDR3 DNA reads TGTGCCAGCAGCTCCGGGACTAGCCCCTCGAATGAGCAGTTCTTC.

The gene calls are TRBV4-3 and TRBJ2-7, with 12 bases that match TRBD1. CDR1 and CDR2 from the germline V gene are LGHNA and YSLEER. Germline trimming cut 4 bases from V and 6 bases from J; bases unmatched to any gene: 10. The CDR3 has 16 residues. The CDR3 DNA reads as TGCGCCAGCAGCCCAAGTTCCGGGACAGGGGGCGGCGAGCAGTACTTC. This encodes CASSPSSGTGGGEQYF.

This sequence joins TRBV5-5 and TRBJ2-7, with TRBD1 as a possible D gene (8 bases). CDR3 length: 16 amino acids. CDR1 SGHKS and CDR2 YYEKEE come from the germline V gene (reference sequence). V lost 2 bases and J 4 bases, leaving 19 bases between the germline ends. The CDR3 DNA follows: TGTGCCAGCAGCTTCCCACAGGGGGGGAATGGGTACGAGCAGTACTTC. This encodes CASSFPQGGNGYEQYF.

This clone was counted a few times. This chain links TRBV19 with TRBJ2-2, with 11 bases fitting TRBD2. Germline values: CDR1 LNHDA, CDR2 SQIVND (reference sequence). CDR3 length: 19 amino acids. Trimming removed 0 bases from V and 2 bases from J; junction bases left unmatched: 8. CDR3 nucleotides: TGTGCCAGTAGTATAGATAGCGGGACTAGCGGCATTAACACCGGGGAGCTGTTTTTT. It translates to CASSIDSGTSGINTGELFF.

The rearrangement uses TRBV6-4 and TRBJ2-1; 11 bases match TRBD2. V dropped 2 bases and J dropped 15; count of bases not matched to a gene: 12. Per the germline V gene, CDR1 is MRHNA and CDR2 is SNTAGT. The CDR3 is 15 amino acids. This CDR3 reads CASSDGLAGASPRFF. Here the CDR3 DNA reads TGTGCCAGCAGTGACGGACTAGCGGGCGCCTCTCCCAGGTTCTTC.

The chain uses TRBV18 and TRBJ2-7, with 8 bases identical to TRBD1. Germline values: CDR1 KGHSH, CDR2 LQKENI. The V and J ends lost 0 bases and 5 bases, in that order; junction bases with no gene match: 12. The CDR3 sequence is 17 residues long. The CDR3 nucleotides read TGTGCCAGCTCACCACCGGGACAGGCGCTCTATAACAACGAGCAGTACTTC. Encoded protein: CASSPPGQALYNNEQYF. Full variable domain (rest looked up from reference TRBV18 and TRBJ2-7): NAGVMQNPRHLVRRRGQEARLRCSPMKGHSHVYWYRQLPEEGLKFMVYLQKENIIDESGMPKERFSAEFPKEGPSILRIQQVVRGDSAAYFCASSPPGQALYNNEQYFGPGTRLTVT.